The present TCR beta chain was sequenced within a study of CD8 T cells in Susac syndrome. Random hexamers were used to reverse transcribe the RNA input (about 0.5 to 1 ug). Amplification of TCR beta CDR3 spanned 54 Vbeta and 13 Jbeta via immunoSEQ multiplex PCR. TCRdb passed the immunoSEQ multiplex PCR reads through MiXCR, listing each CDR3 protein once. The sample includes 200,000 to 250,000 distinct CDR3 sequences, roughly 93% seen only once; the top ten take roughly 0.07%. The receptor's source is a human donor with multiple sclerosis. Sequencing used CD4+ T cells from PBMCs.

CDR3 residues: CASSKDRTSYEQYV. CDR3 sequence (DNA): TGTGCCAGCAGCAAGGACAGGACCTCCTACGAGCAGTACGTC. This chain uses TRBV5-4 with TRBJ2-7; 7 bases agree with TRBD1. Germline V gives CDR1 SGHNT, CDR2 YYREEE (reference sequence). Trimming cost V 4 bases and J 0 bases; bases outside gene matches: 4. CDR3 size: 14 residues.